This TCR beta chain is drawn from a study of cytomegalovirus exposure and HLA in healthy donors. PCR used 60 Vbeta primers and 13 Jbeta primers. TCRdb keeps only in-frame clones here, not all; method: immunoSEQ multiplex PCR. This repertoire includes roughly 120,000 clones. Trimming removed 4 bases from V and 7 bases from J, with 16 bases in between. The CDR3 is 15 amino acids. Per the germline V gene, CDR1 is MNHEY and CDR2 is SMNVEV (reference sequence). The sample comprised PBMCs. This chain uses TRBV27 with TRBJ1-4; possibly TRBD1 for D (6 bases). This TCR was recovered from a man aged 25 to 45 in good health and CMV-seronegative. The CDR3 here is CASSSQGIEGEKLFF. DNA of the CDR3: TGTGCCAGCAGTTCACAGGGAATAGAGGGTGAAAAACTGTTTTTT.